This T cell receptor beta chain was identified in a study of blood T cell repertoires in COVID-19. Background on the study: COVID-19 samples collected from the United States, Italy and Spain covered acute and convalescent phases. The cDNA or gDNA used as material had been derived from T cells, B-cell-depleted T cells, or PBMCs.

The authors' processing: By means of reference gene primer amplification, nucleated cell counts were estimated. Profiled with immunoSEQ multiplex PCR; TCRdb holds only in-frame clones, not every one. V, J and clone size are taken as reported in that table, and D and trimming were inferred from the DNA itself. The sample shows about 110,000 clones, around 76% of them seen only once. This clone was seen a single time. This CDR3 has 14 amino acids. Trimming took off 5 bases at V and 0 bases at J, with 10 bases between the two ends. Germline V gives CDR1 SGDLS, CDR2 YYNGEE. The specimen was peripheral blood. The TCR was taken from a woman older than 75 with acute or convalescent COVID-19. The V and J genes are TRBV9 and TRBJ2-3; tentative D call: TRBD2 (6 bases). The CDR3 nucleotides read TGTGCCAGCAGAGGGGACTTTAGCACAGATACGCAGTATTTT. Its translation: CASRGDFSTDTQYF.